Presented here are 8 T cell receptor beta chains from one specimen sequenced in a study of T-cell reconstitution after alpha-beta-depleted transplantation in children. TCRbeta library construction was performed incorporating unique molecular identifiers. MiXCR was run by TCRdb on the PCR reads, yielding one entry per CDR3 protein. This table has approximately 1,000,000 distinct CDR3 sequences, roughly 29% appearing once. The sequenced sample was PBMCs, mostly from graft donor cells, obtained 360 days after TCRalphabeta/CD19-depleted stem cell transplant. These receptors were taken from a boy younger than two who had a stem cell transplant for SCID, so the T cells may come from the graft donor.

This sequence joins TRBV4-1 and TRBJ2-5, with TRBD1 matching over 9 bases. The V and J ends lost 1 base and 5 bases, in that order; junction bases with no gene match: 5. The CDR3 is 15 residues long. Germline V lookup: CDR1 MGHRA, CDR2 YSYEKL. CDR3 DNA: TGCGCCAGCAGCCAAGGGGACAGGGTGGTGGAGACCCAGTACTTC. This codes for CASSQGDRVVETQYF.

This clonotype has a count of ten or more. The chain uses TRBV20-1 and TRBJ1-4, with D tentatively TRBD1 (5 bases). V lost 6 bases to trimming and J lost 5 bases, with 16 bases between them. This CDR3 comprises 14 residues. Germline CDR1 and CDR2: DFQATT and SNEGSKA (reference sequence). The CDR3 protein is CSAPRAAGNEKLFF. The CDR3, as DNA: TGCAGTGCCCCCCGGGCGGCAGGGAATGAAAAACTGTTTTTT.

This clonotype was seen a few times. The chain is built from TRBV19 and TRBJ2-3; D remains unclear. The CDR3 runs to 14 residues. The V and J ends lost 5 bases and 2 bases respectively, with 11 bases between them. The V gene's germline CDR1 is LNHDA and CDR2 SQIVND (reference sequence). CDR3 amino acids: CASSYIVSTDTQYF. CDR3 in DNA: TGTGCCAGTAGTTACATCGTTTCCACAGATACGCAGTATTTT.

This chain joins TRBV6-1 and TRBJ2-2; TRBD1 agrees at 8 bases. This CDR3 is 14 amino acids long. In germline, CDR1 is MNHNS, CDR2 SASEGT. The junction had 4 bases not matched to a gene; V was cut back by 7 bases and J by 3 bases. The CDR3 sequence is CASNPTGDTGELFF. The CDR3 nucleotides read TGTGCCAGCAACCCGACAGGGGACACCGGGGAGCTGTTTTTT.

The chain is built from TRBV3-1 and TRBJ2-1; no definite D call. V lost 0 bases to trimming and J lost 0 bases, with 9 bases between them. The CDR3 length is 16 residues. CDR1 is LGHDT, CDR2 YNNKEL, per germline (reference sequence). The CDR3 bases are TGTGCCAGCAGCCAAGAAGACCTAAGCTCCTACAATGAGCAGTTCTTC. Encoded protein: CASSQEDLSSYNEQFF.

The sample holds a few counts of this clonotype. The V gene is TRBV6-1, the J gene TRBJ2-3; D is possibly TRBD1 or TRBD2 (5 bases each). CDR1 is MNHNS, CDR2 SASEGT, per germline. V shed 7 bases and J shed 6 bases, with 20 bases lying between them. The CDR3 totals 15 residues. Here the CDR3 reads CASISVPGLPDTQYF. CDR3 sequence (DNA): TGTGCCAGCATCTCCGTGCCGGGGCTGCCGGATACGCAGTATTTT.

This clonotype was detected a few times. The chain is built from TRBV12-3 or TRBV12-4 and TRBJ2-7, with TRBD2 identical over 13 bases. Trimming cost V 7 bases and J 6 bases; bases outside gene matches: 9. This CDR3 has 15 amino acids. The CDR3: CASKITSGGAGEQYF. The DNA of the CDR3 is TGTGCCAGCAAAATTACTAGCGGGGGGGCTGGCGAGCAGTACTTC.

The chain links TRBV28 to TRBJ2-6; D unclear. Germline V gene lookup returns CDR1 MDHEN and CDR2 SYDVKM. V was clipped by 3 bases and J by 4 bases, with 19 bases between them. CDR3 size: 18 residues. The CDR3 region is CASSFPRSQTSGANVLTF. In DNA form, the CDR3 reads TGTGCCAGCAGTTTCCCCCGGTCGCAGACCAGCGGGGCCAACGTCCTGACTTTC.